The present entry profiles one T cell receptor beta chain with its context. The antigen is undetermined. This record comes from a study of brain T cells in children with intractable seizures. Points from the study as a whole: Absence of clones before surgery may stem from lower sequencing depth. Only CDR3 sequence similarity suggested viral specificity, without known HCMV serostatus.

TCRdb's table, derived via immunoSEQ multiplex PCR, lists solely in-frame clones and lacks some. The sample contains about 340,000 clones, 93% of which appear only once. Noted time point: blood from clinic visit 5 months post-surgery; TSC patient then seizure free. Sequencing was limited to surgery cases with top T cell transcript signatures in brain tissue. At least one anti-epileptic drug was given before surgery. Material: peripheral blood, obtained 4 to 5 months after surgery. This sequence originates from a boy younger than two with tuberous sclerosis and intractable seizures.

CDR3 residues: CASSSRDRSGYTF. CDR3 bases: TGTGCCAGCAGCAGCCGGGACAGGAGTGGCTACACCTTC. The chain employs TRBV21-1 and TRBJ1-2; TRBD1 was called by the table and not checked on the DNA. TRBV21-1 is a pseudogene. This CDR3 spans 13 amino acids.